Below, one T cell receptor beta chain is given with its context. What it binds is not known. Germline V gene sequence: CDR1 LGHNA, CDR2 YNFKEQ. Trimming took 4 bases from V and 3 from J, leaving 12 bases between them. The CDR3 totals 15 residues. The sample is drawn from a study of cytomegalovirus exposure and HLA in healthy donors. General observations from the study: Reports indicated that the classifier achieved high specificity and sensitivity in diagnosing cytomegalovirus status.

The PCR employed 60 Vbeta primers together with 13 Jbeta primers. Here immunoSEQ multiplex PCR was the method, and the copy in TCRdb shows in-frame clones only, minus some. There are some 170,000 clones in the sample; 65% to 75% occur only once, and roughly 2.5% lies in the top ten. Material: PBMCs. This sequence was found in a human donor in good health. The chain combines TRBV4-2 with TRBJ2-2, with D unclear. The CDR3 DNA is TGTGCCAGCAGCCCTCCGGCCGCGGACACCGGGGAGCTGTTTTTT. This encodes CASSPPAADTGELFF.